What follows are 27 T cell receptor beta chains derived from one specimen sequenced in a study of CD8+ T cells in alopecia areata. Sequencing templates came from extracted RNA that was reverse transcribed into cDNA. TCRdb's table, derived via immunoSEQ multiplex PCR, lists solely in-frame clones and lacks some. Here the sample spans approximately 210,000 clones, 64% being singletons. The treatment: oral pan-JAK inhibitor, 5-10 mg twice daily. Sequenced material: CD4+ T cells sorted from blood, taken at week 4, from a patient treated with tofacitinib. All receptors derive from a human donor with alopecia areata.

This clone was observed a few times. V gene TRBV18 combines with J gene TRBJ2-7; TRBD1 matches 8 bases. V lost 2 bases and J lost 2; bases outside the gene matches: 2. The CDR3 loop spans 14 amino acids. Germline V lookup: CDR1 KGHSH, CDR2 LQKENI. Here the CDR3 reads CASSPTGGPYEQYF. CDR3 in DNA: TGTGCCAGCTCACCAACAGGGGGGCCCTACGAGCAGTACTTC.

This clone appeared a single time. The V and J genes are TRBV25-1 and TRBJ2-3, with a possible D match to TRBD2 (6 bases). V was shortened by 4 bases and J by 7 bases, with 21 bases between the two germline ends. CDR3 length equals 16 residues. Germline assignment: CDR1 MGHDK and CDR2 SYGVNS. In DNA, the CDR3 is TGTGCCAGCAGTGCGACTAGTGGGGGAACTGTGTATACGCAGTATTTT. Translating it yields CASSATSGGTVYTQYF.

V and J are TRBV7-8 and TRBJ2-2; tentative D call: TRBD1 (5 bases). This CDR3 has 13 amino acids. Germline V gene lookup returns CDR1 SGHVS and CDR2 FQNEAQ. Trimming stripped 2 bases from V and 5 bases from J, with 6 bases between. The CDR3 DNA reads TGTGCCAGCAGCTTACAGGGAACCGGGGAGCTGTTTTTT. It specifies CASSLQGTGELFF.

The chain uses TRBV19 and TRBJ1-5; D is unresolved. Trimming stripped 5 bases from V and 6 bases from J, with 11 bases between. The CDR3 has 13 amino acids. CDR1 is LNHDA, CDR2 SQIVND, per germline (reference sequence). DNA of the CDR3: TGTGCCAGTAGTCCCGGAGGTGGTCAGCCCCAGCATTTT. Amino acids: CASSPGGGQPQHF.

This chain links TRBV5-1 with TRBJ2-7; TRBD1 matches 10 bases. After removal of 4 bases from V and 2 bases from J, the junction contained 9 bases not matched to a gene. The CDR3 sequence is 16 residues long. Germline V gene data show CDR1 as SGHRS and CDR2 as YFSETQ. The CDR3 DNA is TGCGCCAGCAGCCGGGACAGGGGAGGGGCTACCTACGAGCAGTACTTC. It codes for CASSRDRGGATYEQYF.

The chain carries TRBV5-6 and TRBJ1-5, with TRBD1 as a possible D gene (5 bases). The CDR3 sequence is 12 residues long. Trimming cost V 1 base and J 7 bases, with 6 bases left between them. The V gene's germline CDR1 is SGHDT and CDR2 YYEEEE. CDR3 amino acids: CASSLRGQPQHF. The CDR3 DNA sequence: TGTGCCAGCAGCTTGCGGGGGCAGCCCCAGCATTTT.

The chain combines TRBV5-1 with TRBJ2-5; TRBD1 matches 7 bases. CDR3 size: 13 residues. CDR1 and CDR2 (germline): SGHRS, YFSETQ. With V trimmed by 3 bases and J by 2 bases, 1 base remained unmatched. This CDR3 is CASSSGQQETQYF. DNA of the CDR3: TGCGCCAGCAGCTCGGGACAGCAAGAGACCCAGTACTTC. Together with reference TRBV5-1 and TRBJ2-5, the CDR3 gives the full variable domain: KAGVTQTPRYLIKTRGQQVTLSCSPISGHRSVSWYQQTPGQGLQFLFEYFSETQRNKGNFPGRFSGRQFSNSRSEMNVSTLELGDSALYLCASSSGQQETQYFGPGTRLLVL.

This clone was recorded a few times. The sample carries other DNA sequences with the same CDR3. V and J are TRBV29-1 and TRBJ2-5, with 7 positions matching TRBD2. CDR3 length equals 12 residues. Germline V gives CDR1 SQVTM, CDR2 ANQGSEA. V trimming: 2 bases; J trimming: 5 bases; junction bases outside the gene matches: 2. CDR3 bases: TGCAGCGTTGAACAGGGAGGGGAGACCCAGTACTTC. Encoded protein: CSVEQGGETQYF.

V gene TRBV27 combines with J gene TRBJ2-2; D is possibly TRBD2 (7 bases). The CDR3 covers 16 residues. The germline V gene encodes CDR1 MNHEY and CDR2 SMNVEV (reference sequence). Trimming removed 7 bases at V and 2 bases at J, with 17 bases between. The CDR3 coding sequence is TGTGCCAGCAAGGCGGCGGGGGCAATCAACACCGGGGAGCTGTTTTTT. This gives the protein CASKAAGAINTGELFF.

The chain employs TRBV28 and TRBJ2-7; D is unclear. This CDR3 spans 12 amino acids. The germline V and J ends were trimmed by 4 bases and 5 bases, with 9 bases remaining between them. Per the germline V gene, CDR1 is MDHEN and CDR2 is SYDVKM. The chain's CDR3 is CASSWGRDEQYF. For the CDR3, the DNA is TGTGCCAGCAGTTGGGGTCGGGACGAGCAGTACTTC.

This sequence joins TRBV29-1 and TRBJ1-1; unclear D gene. Between the trimmed V and J ends, which lost 4 bases and 1 base, there was a span of 10 bases. Per the germline V gene, CDR1 is SQVTM and CDR2 is ANQGSEA. The CDR3 loop spans 13 amino acids. As DNA, the CDR3 is TGCAGCGTTGCTGTGGGCCGGAACACTGAAGCTTTCTTT. Protein sequence: CSVAVGRNTEAFF.

The V and J genes are TRBV5-1 and TRBJ2-7; D may correspond to TRBD1 or TRBD2 (5 bases each). Per the germline V gene, CDR1 is SGHRS and CDR2 is YFSETQ. This CDR3 comprises 15 residues. Trimming stripped 0 bases from V and 1 base from J, with 11 bases between. The CDR3 is CASSLEGRVSYEQYF. In nucleotides, the CDR3 is TGCGCCAGCAGCTTGGAGGGACGGGTTTCCTACGAGCAGTACTTC.

The chain joins TRBV2 to TRBJ2-6, with 7 bases fitting TRBD2. Germline trimming cut 7 bases from V and 0 bases from J; bases unmatched to any gene: 9. The CDR3 runs 17 residues. CDR1 and CDR2 (germline): SNHLY, FYNNEI. CDR3 nucleotides: TGTGCCAGCATGGCTAGCGGTTACCTCTCTGGGGCCAACGTCCTGACTTTC. Translating it yields CASMASGYLSGANVLTF.

This rearrangement joins TRBV29-1 to TRBJ2-2; 8 bases map to TRBD1. This CDR3 comprises 14 residues. The V gene's germline CDR1 is SQVTM and CDR2 ANQGSEA. V was clipped by 7 bases and J by 1 base; unmatched bases: 5. The CDR3 region is CSADRGVNTGELFF. CDR3 DNA sequence: TGCAGCGCTGACAGGGGCGTGAACACCGGGGAGCTGTTTTTT.

The chain links TRBV7-8 to TRBJ2-3; no reliable D call. Germline V gives CDR1 SGHVS, CDR2 FQNEAQ. Trimming left V 1 base short and J 0 bases short, with 17 bases between. The CDR3 has 18 amino acids. CDR3 in DNA: TGTGCCAGCAGCTTAGGCTACCCGGGCGGAGCTAGCACAGATACGCAGTATTTT. This encodes CASSLGYPGGASTDTQYF.

This chain's CDR3 is CASSYWFSTAHFSYEQYF. CDR3 nucleotides: TGTGCCAGCAGTTATTGGTTCTCGACGGCCCACTTCTCCTACGAGCAGTACTTC. The chain recombines TRBV6-8 with TRBJ2-7; D unresolved. The ends were cut back, 3 bases at V and 0 bases at J, with 21 bases in the middle. The germline gives CDR1 MNHGY, CDR2 SAAAGT. This CDR3 region has 18 residues.

The genes are TRBV30 and TRBJ2-4; D tentatively reads TRBD1 or TRBD2 (5 bases each). The CDR3 totals 15 residues. Per the germline V gene, CDR1 is GTSNPN and CDR2 is SVGIG (reference sequence). Between the trimmed V and J ends, which lost 0 bases and 8 bases, there was a span of 17 bases. The DNA of the CDR3 is TGTGCCTGGAGTGTACGGAAGGGGCCGGGGCACATTCAGTACTTC. It translates to CAWSVRKGPGHIQYF.

The rearrangement links TRBV19 to TRBJ2-3; tentatively, D is TRBD2 (7 bases). V dropped 4 bases and J dropped 11 bases, with 22 bases sitting between them. Germline CDR1 reads LNHDA; CDR2 reads SQIVND (reference sequence). The CDR3 covers 15 residues. The CDR3 DNA follows: TGTGCCAGTAGTACTATTTCCGCGGGGGCAAACAAGCAGTATTTT. It codes for CASSTISAGANKQYF.

CDR3: CASSQGTEAFF. CDR3 sequence (DNA): TGTGCCAGCAGTCAAGGAACTGAAGCTTTCTTT. The V gene is TRBV6-5, the J gene TRBJ1-1, with D unresolved. Trimming removed 5 bases at V and 5 bases at J, with 6 bases between. The CDR3 runs 11 residues. CDR1 MNHEY and CDR2 SVGAGI come from the germline V gene.

The chain links TRBV18 to TRBJ2-7, with D possibly being TRBD1 (6 bases). CDR1 and CDR2 (germline): KGHSH, LQKENI. This CDR3 has 13 residues. V was pared by 1 base and J by 3 bases, with 7 bases between. CDR3 nucleotide sequence: TGTGCCAGCTCACCACAGGACAGCTACGAGCAGTACTTC. It specifies CASSPQDSYEQYF.

J is TRBJ2-5 and V is TRBV30, with TRBD2 matching over 14 bases. This CDR3 spans 16 amino acids. V lost 3 bases, J lost 6 bases, and 9 bases stayed unmatched. Per germline, CDR1 GTSNPN and CDR2 SVGIG (reference sequence). DNA of the CDR3: TGTGCCTGGAGGACTAGCGGGGGGGCCGGGTGGAAGACCCAGTACTTC. Translation: CAWRTSGGAGWKTQYF.

This clone was seen more than once but under ten times. The chain employs TRBV2 and TRBJ2-5; the D gene is possibly TRBD1 (7 bases). V dropped 5 bases and J dropped 0 bases, with 16 bases sitting between them. Per germline, CDR1 SNHLY and CDR2 FYNNEI. CDR3 length equals 16 residues. CDR3 DNA sequence: TGTGCCAGCAGTCCGGGGACCAGGGGGGACCAAGAGACCCAGTACTTC. Translating gives CASSPGTRGDQETQYF. Looking up the rest from reference TRBV2 and TRBJ2-5 gives the full variable domain: EPEVTQTPSHQVTQMGQEVILRCVPISNHLYFYWYRQILGQKVEFLVSFYNNEISEKSEIFDDQFSVERPDGSNFTLKIRSTKLEDSAMYFCASSPGTRGDQETQYFGPGTRLLVL.

CDR3 sequence: CASSDNTF. The DNA for the CDR3 is TGTGCCAGCAGTGATAACACCTTC. The rearrangement uses TRBV6-1 and TRBJ1-2, with unresolved D. This CDR3 region has 8 residues. V dropped 3 bases and J dropped 12 bases, with 2 bases sitting between them. Germline CDR1 and CDR2: MNHNS and SASEGT.

This clone was detected a few times. The chain combines TRBV29-1 with TRBJ1-2, with 10 bases that match TRBD1. Germline V CDR1 and CDR2: SQVTM, ANQGSEA. The V segment lost 4 bases and the J segment 7 bases; nucleotides outside the gene matches: 6. This CDR3 is built from 13 residues. The CDR3 loop reads CSVAETGGVGYTF. Here the CDR3 DNA reads TGCAGCGTTGCTGAGACAGGGGGCGTTGGCTACACCTTC.

This clone was seen only a few times. The chain recombines TRBV7-2 with TRBJ2-7; D is possibly TRBD1 (6 bases). This CDR3 has 14 residues. Per the germline V gene, CDR1 is SGHTA and CDR2 is FQGNSA. V lost 4 bases and J 3 bases, leaving 13 bases between the germline ends. CDR3 bases: TGTGCCAGCAGCTCCGCCGAAGGGGGCTACGAGCAGTACTTC. Its protein is CASSSAEGGYEQYF.

The chain joins TRBV6-5 to TRBJ1-6; D not certain. The V gene's germline CDR1 is MNHEY and CDR2 SVGAGI. The germline V and J ends were trimmed by 8 bases and 7 bases, with 9 bases remaining between them. The CDR3 spans 12 residues. CDR3: CASAGPNSPLHF. CDR3 nucleotides: TGTGCCAGCGCGGGTCCAAATTCACCCCTCCACTTT.

The chain employs TRBV15 and TRBJ2-1; D may match TRBD1 or TRBD2 (5 bases each). Trimming removed 4 bases from V and 8 bases from J, with 18 bases in between. CDR1 is LNHNV and CDR2 is YYDKDF in the germline V gene (reference sequence). The CDR3 consists of 15 residues. The CDR3 coding sequence is TGTGCCACCAGCAATAGGGGACCCGAGGGGTATGAGCAGTTCTTC. Protein product: CATSNRGPEGYEQFF.